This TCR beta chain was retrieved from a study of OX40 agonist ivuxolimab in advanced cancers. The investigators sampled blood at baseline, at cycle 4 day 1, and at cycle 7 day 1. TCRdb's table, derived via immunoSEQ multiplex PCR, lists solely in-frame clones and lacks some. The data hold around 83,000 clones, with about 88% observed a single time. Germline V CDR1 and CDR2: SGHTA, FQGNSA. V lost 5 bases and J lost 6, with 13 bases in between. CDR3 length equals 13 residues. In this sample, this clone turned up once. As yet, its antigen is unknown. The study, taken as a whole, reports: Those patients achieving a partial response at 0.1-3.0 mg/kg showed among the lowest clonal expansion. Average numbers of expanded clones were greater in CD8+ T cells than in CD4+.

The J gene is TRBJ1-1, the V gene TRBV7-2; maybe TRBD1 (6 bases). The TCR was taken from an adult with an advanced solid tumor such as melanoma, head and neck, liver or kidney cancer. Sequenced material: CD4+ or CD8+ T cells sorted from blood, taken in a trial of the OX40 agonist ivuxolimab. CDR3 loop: CASSPTGYAEAFF. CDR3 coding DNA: TGTGCCAGCAGCCCCACAGGGTACGCTGAAGCTTTCTTT.